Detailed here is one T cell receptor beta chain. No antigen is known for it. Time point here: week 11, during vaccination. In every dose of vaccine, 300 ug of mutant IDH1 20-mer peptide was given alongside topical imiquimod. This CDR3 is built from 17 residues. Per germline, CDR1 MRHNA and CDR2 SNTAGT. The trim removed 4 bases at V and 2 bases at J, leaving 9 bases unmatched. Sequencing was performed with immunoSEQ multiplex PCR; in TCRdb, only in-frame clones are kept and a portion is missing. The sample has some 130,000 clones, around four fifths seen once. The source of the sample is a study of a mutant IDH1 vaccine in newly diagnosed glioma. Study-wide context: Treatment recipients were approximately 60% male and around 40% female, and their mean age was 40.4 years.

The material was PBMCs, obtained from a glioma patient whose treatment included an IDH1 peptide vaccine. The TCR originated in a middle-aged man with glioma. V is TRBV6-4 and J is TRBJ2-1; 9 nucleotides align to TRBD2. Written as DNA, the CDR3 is TGTGCCAGCAGTGGAGCGGGGGGCGTTGGCGCCTACAATGAGCAGTTCTTC. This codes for CASSGAGGVGAYNEQFF.